This T cell receptor beta chain was documented in a study of blood T cell dynamics during melanoma immunotherapy. Turning to the study itself: Patients with metastatic melanoma got pembrolizumab or nivolumab-ipilimumab as first-line care. The study's findings and limits: The study could not tell melanoma-specific clones from general immune activation.

This table comes from immunoSEQ multiplex PCR, and its TCRdb copy is limited to in-frame clones, with some not included. This sample has about 28,000 clones, with approximately 80% found just once. The V and J ends lost 4 bases and 6 bases respectively, with 22 bases between them. Germline V gives CDR1 SNHLY, CDR2 FYNNEI. The CDR3 extends over 16 amino acids. Time point noted: week 3, after first cycle of checkpoint inhibitor. At 12 weeks after first infusion, RECIST 1.1 defined response for most patients. No patient had earlier systemic cancer treatment, concurrent immunosuppressants, or another active cancer. Details on this clone: What it binds is not known.

The clonotype originates from a human donor with melanoma. This specimen consisted of blood, obtained from a patient treated with checkpoint blockade. The chain carries TRBV2 and TRBJ2-7, with D perhaps given as TRBD1 or TRBD2 (5 bases each). Here the CDR3 reads CASSVLGRGVPGEQYF. CDR3 DNA sequence: TGTGCCAGCAGTGTATTGGGGCGAGGGGTCCCGGGCGAGCAGTACTTC.